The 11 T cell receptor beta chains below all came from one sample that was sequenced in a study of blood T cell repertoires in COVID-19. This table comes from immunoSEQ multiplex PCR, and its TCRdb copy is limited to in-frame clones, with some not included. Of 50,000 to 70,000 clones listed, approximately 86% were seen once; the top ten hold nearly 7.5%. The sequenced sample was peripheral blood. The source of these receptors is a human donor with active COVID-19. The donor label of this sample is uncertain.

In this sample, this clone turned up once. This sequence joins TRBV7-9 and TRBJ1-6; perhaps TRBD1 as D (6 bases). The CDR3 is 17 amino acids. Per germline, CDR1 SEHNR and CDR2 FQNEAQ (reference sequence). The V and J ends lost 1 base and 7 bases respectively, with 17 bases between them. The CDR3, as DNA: TGTGCCAGCAGCTTAGAAGGCAGGGGAAGGGGAAATTCACCCCTCCACTTT. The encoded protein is CASSLEGRGRGNSPLHF. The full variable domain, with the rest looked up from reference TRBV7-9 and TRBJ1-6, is DTGVSQNPRHKITKRGQNVTFRCDPISEHNRLYWYRQTLGQGPEFLTYFQNEAQLEKSRLLSDRFSAERPKGSFSTLEIQRTEQGDSAMYLCASSLEGRGRGNSPLHFGNGTRLTVT.

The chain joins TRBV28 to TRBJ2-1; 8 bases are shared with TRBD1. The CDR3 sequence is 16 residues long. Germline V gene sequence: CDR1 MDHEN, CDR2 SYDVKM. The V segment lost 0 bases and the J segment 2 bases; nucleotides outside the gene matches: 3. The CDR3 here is CASSLWGTGTYNEQFF. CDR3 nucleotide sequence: TGTGCCAGCAGTTTATGGGGGACAGGTACCTACAATGAGCAGTTCTTC.

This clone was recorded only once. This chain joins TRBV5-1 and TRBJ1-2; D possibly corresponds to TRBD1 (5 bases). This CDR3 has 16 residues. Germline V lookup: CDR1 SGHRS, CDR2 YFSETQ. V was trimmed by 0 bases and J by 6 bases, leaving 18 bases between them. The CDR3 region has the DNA TGCGCCAGCAGCTTGGGGGGTAGCAGGGTAGGGAATGGCTACACCTTC. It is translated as CASSLGGSRVGNGYTF. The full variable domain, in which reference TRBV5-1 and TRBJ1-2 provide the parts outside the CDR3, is KAGVTQTPRYLIKTRGQQVTLSCSPISGHRSVSWYQQTPGQGLQFLFEYFSETQRNKGNFPGRFSGRQFSNSRSEMNVSTLELGDSALYLCASSLGGSRVGNGYTFGSGTRLTVV.

CDR3 in amino acids: CASSLEVRGGPSPLHF. CDR3 sequence (DNA): TGCGCCAGCAGCTTGGAAGTTCGAGGGGGTCCTTCACCCCTCCACTTT. The chain joins TRBV5-1 to TRBJ1-6; possible D gene TRBD1, 6 bases. Germline V gives CDR1 SGHRS, CDR2 YFSETQ. CDR3 length equals 16 residues. Trimming stripped 0 bases from V and 9 bases from J, with 16 bases between. Looking up the rest from reference TRBV5-1 and TRBJ1-6 gives the full variable domain: KAGVTQTPRYLIKTRGQQVTLSCSPISGHRSVSWYQQTPGQGLQFLFEYFSETQRNKGNFPGRFSGRQFSNSRSEMNVSTLELGDSALYLCASSLEVRGGPSPLHFGNGTRLTVT.

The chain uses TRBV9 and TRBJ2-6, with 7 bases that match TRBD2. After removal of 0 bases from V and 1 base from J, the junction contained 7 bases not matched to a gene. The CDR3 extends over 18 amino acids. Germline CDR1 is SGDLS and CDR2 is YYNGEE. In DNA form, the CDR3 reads TGTGCCAGCAGCGTAGGAGGGGAGGGTAGGTCTGGGGCCAACGTCCTGACTTTC. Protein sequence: CASSVGGEGRSGANVLTF.

CDR3 region: CAISGVGGGFQETQYF. As DNA, the CDR3 is TGTGCCATCAGTGGAGTAGGCGGCGGTTTCCAAGAGACCCAGTACTTC. V and J are TRBV10-3 and TRBJ2-5; D gene ambiguous. V lost 4 bases, J lost 1 base, and 16 bases lay in between. The CDR3 spans 16 residues. In germline, CDR1 is ENHRY, CDR2 SYGVKD.

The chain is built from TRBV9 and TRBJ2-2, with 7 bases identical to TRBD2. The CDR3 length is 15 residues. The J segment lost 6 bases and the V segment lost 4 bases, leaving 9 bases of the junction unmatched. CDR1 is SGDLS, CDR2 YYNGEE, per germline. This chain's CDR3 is CASSLHLAGAGELFF. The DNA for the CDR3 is TGTGCCAGCAGCTTACATTTGGCGGGAGCCGGGGAGCTGTTTTTT.

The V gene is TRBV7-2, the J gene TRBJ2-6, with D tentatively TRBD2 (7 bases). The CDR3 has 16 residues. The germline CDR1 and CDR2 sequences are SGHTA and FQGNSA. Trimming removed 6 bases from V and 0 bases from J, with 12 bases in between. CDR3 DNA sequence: TGTGCCAGCAGTAGAGGGGGGGTCTCTGGGGCCAACGTCCTGACTTTC. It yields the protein CASSRGGVSGANVLTF.

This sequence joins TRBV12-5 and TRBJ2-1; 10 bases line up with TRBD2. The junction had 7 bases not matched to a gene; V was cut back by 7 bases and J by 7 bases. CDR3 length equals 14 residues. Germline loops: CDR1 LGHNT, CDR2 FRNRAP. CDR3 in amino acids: CASAHSGGKNEQFF. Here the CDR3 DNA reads TGTGCTAGTGCTCATAGCGGGGGGAAAAATGAGCAGTTCTTC.

The CDR3 sequence is CASSLRGVYDEQYF. For the CDR3, the DNA is TGTGCCAGCAGCCTACGCGGAGTCTACGACGAGCAGTACTTC. The chain uses TRBV6-6 and TRBJ2-7; D gene ambiguous. CDR1 MNHNY and CDR2 SVGAGI come from the germline V gene (reference sequence). The CDR3 runs 14 residues. The V end lost 6 bases, the J end lost 5 bases, and 17 bases lay between the germline ends.

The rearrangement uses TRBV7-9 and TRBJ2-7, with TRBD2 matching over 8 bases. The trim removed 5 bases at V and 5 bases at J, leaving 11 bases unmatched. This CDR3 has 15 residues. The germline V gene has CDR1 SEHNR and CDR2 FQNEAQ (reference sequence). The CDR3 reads CASSNSGSGSNEQYF. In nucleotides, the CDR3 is TGTGCCAGCAGCAACAGCGGGAGTGGTTCAAACGAGCAGTACTTC.